The 30 T cell receptor beta chains listed next were all sequenced from one sample in a study of a mutant IDH1 vaccine in newly diagnosed glioma. Profiled with immunoSEQ multiplex PCR; TCRdb holds only in-frame clones, not every one. The profile shows 25,000 to 35,000 clones, almost 85% of them singletons. The sample's time point: baseline, week 1 (first vaccination visit). As for treatment: pre-vaccination baseline after standard-of-care therapy. Sequenced material: PBMCs, taken from a glioma patient treated with radiotherapy, temozolomide or both. The receptors were gathered from a man aged 30-40 years with glioma.

This clone was counted only a few times. This chain connects TRBV19 to TRBJ1-1; 7 bases agree with TRBD1. Germline-derived CDR1 and CDR2 are LNHDA and SQIVND (reference sequence). This CDR3 has 14 amino acids. V lost 4 bases, J lost 4 bases, and 6 bases stayed unmatched. CDR3 DNA sequence: TGTGCCAGTAGTACCCGACAGGGCGGCACTGAAGCTTTCTTT. Protein product: CASSTRQGGTEAFF. The full variable domain, completed using reference TRBV19 and TRBJ1-1, is DGGITQSPKYLFRKEGQNVTLSCEQNLNHDAMYWYRQDPGQGLRLIYYSQIVNDFQKGDIAEGYSVSREKKESFPLTVTSAQKNPTAFYLCASSTRQGGTEAFFGQGTRLTVV.

The rearrangement uses TRBV30 and TRBJ1-2, with D possibly TRBD1 on 5 matching bases. V was cut by 2 bases and J by 5 bases, with 12 bases left in between. Looked up from germline, CDR1 is GTSNPN and CDR2 is SVGIG (reference sequence). The CDR3 loop spans 13 amino acids. The CDR3 loop is CAWSTGTGYGYTF. The CDR3 DNA is TGTGCCTGGAGTACTGGGACGGGATATGGCTACACCTTC. The variable domain in full, with the rest retrieved from reference TRBV30 and TRBJ1-2, is SQTIHQWPATLVQPVGSPLSLECTVEGTSNPNLYWYRQAAGRGLQLLFYSVGIGQISSEVPQNLSASRPQDRQFILSSKKLLLSDSGFYLCAWSTGTGYGYTFGSGTRLTVV.

The table lists this clone with a few counts. This chain uses TRBV5-1 with TRBJ1-1; 8 bases are shared with TRBD1. V gave up 1 base and J gave up 5 bases; unmatched junction bases: 7. This CDR3 region has 15 residues. Germline CDR1 SGHRS, CDR2 YFSETQ. CDR3 region: CASSLPQGARTEAFF. The CDR3 nucleotides are TGCGCCAGCAGCTTGCCCCAGGGGGCTAGGACTGAAGCTTTCTTT.

The rearrangement joins TRBV5-1 to TRBJ2-5; 9 bases agree with TRBD1. CDR1 is SGHRS, CDR2 YFSETQ, per germline. The CDR3 consists of 15 residues. V lost 2 bases to trimming and J lost 1 base; unmatched junction nucleotides: 3. CDR3 bases: TGCGCCAGCAGCTTACGGACAGGGGCCCAAGAGACCCAGTACTTC. Translation gives CASSLRTGAQETQYF.

The chain couples TRBV14 to TRBJ2-7; D is unresolved. Trimming shortened V by 0 bases and J by 4 bases, and 10 bases separated the two germline ends. There are 14 residues in the CDR3. The germline gives CDR1 SGHDN, CDR2 FVKESK. The CDR3 region has the DNA TGTGCCAGCAGCCAAGAAGGATACTATTACGAGCAGTACTTC. Translating it yields CASSQEGYYYEQYF.

The V gene is TRBV5-6, the J gene TRBJ2-5, with 8 bases identical to TRBD1. Germline V CDR1 and CDR2: SGHDT, YYEEEE. The V gene end was trimmed by 6 bases and the J gene end by 4 bases; junction bases not matched to a gene: 8. This CDR3 spans 14 amino acids. Written as DNA, the CDR3 is TGTGCCAGCACCCGACAGGGGAGCGGAGAGACCCAGTACTTC. Its translation is CASTRQGSGETQYF.

This clone appeared a single time. V and J are TRBV12-5 and TRBJ2-2, with D possibly called TRBD1 or TRBD2 (6 bases each). The length of the CDR3 is 14 residues. Germline V gene data show CDR1 as LGHNT and CDR2 as FRNRAP. V gave up 6 bases and J gave up 3 bases, with 11 bases separating them. This chain's CDR3 is CASGGGADTGELFF. CDR3 coding DNA: TGTGCTAGTGGCGGGGGCGCAGACACCGGGGAGCTGTTTTTT.

The chain employs TRBV6-1 and TRBJ1-2; D uncertain. Germline lookup yields CDR1 MNHNS and CDR2 SASEGT. This CDR3 comprises 15 residues. The V end was cut by 2 bases, the J end by 0 bases, with 10 bases between. The CDR3 loop is CASSEPRRSNYGYTF. The CDR3 DNA sequence: TGTGCCAGCAGTGAACCCCGACGGTCTAACTATGGCTACACCTTC.

The V gene is TRBV4-1, the J gene TRBJ2-3, with 10 bases identical to TRBD2. This CDR3 has 18 residues. Germline V lookup: CDR1 MGHRA, CDR2 YSYEKL. V lost 0 bases, J lost 5 bases, and 11 bases stayed unmatched. CDR3 nucleotides: TGCGCCAGCAGCCAAGATGACGGGCTAGCGGGGGCGGGAGATACGCAGTATTTT. Its translation: CASSQDDGLAGAGDTQYF.

This rearrangement joins TRBV2 to TRBJ1-5; D gene ambiguous. Per germline, CDR1 SNHLY and CDR2 FYNNEI. The CDR3 spans 16 residues. The V and J ends lost 4 bases and 0 bases respectively, with 13 bases between them. In DNA, the CDR3 is TGTGCCAGCAGTGGGGTCCACAGTGATAGCAATCAGCCCCAGCATTTT. Translation gives CASSGVHSDSNQPQHF.

This clone was counted only a few times. V and J are TRBV7-9 and TRBJ1-5; no firm D call. Trimming left V 1 base short and J 0 bases short, with 7 bases between. This CDR3 has 15 amino acids. Germline V gene sequence: CDR1 SEHNR, CDR2 FQNEAQ (reference sequence). CDR3 sequence: CASSLDTTSNQPQHF. CDR3 coding DNA: TGTGCCAGCAGCTTAGACACTACTAGCAATCAGCCCCAGCATTTT.

The chain carries TRBV19 and TRBJ2-2, with TRBD1 matching over 10 bases. V gave up 8 bases and J gave up 4 bases; unmatched junction bases: 10. The CDR3 length is 16 residues. The germline CDR1 and CDR2 sequences are LNHDA and SQIVND (reference sequence). Here the CDR3 reads CASWKGTGAVTGELFF. The CDR3 region has the DNA TGTGCCAGTTGGAAAGGGACAGGGGCGGTCACCGGGGAGCTGTTTTTT.

The V and J genes are TRBV15 and TRBJ1-4; TRBD1 matches at 8 bases. J was trimmed by 8 bases and V by 0 bases; bases with no gene match: 14. CDR3 length: 18 amino acids. Germline loops: CDR1 LNHNV, CDR2 YYDKDF (reference sequence). CDR3 nucleotides: TGTGCCACCAGCAGAGATCTAGTAAGCGGGACAGGAGGAGAAAAACTGTTTTTT. Amino acid sequence: CATSRDLVSGTGGEKLFF.

J is TRBJ1-1 and V is TRBV4-1; no reliable D call. The CDR3 has 15 residues. Germline V gene data show CDR1 as MGHRA and CDR2 as YSYEKL. V was cut by 0 bases and J by 4 bases, with 12 bases left in between. Written as DNA, the CDR3 is TGCGCCAGCAGCCAAGATGAGGGAAGAGGCACTGAAGCTTTCTTT. This codes for CASSQDEGRGTEAFF.

The chain links TRBV5-1 to TRBJ1-2, with TRBD1 identical over 7 bases. Germline loops: CDR1 SGHRS, CDR2 YFSETQ. Trimming at V came to 3 bases and at J to 5 bases, leaving 10 bases not matched to a gene. There are 15 residues in the CDR3. This CDR3 is CASSSEPGTAYGYTF. Here the CDR3 DNA reads TGCGCCAGCAGCTCTGAGCCCGGGACAGCTTATGGCTACACCTTC.

The J gene is TRBJ2-2, the V gene TRBV30; perhaps TRBD1 as D (6 bases). The CDR3 runs to 13 residues. Germline loops: CDR1 GTSNPN, CDR2 SVGIG (reference sequence). V gave up 8 bases and J gave up 3 bases, with 13 bases separating them. For the CDR3, the DNA is TGTGCCGGAGGACAGACCCACACCGGGGAGCTGTTTTTT. Its protein is CAGGQTHTGELFF.

Here the CDR3 DNA reads TGCGCCAGCAAGGGCTCCTATAATTCACCCCTCCACTTT. Residues: CASKGSYNSPLHF. The rearrangement joins TRBV5-1 to TRBJ1-6; no clear D. This CDR3 spans 13 amino acids. Deletions cut 6 bases from V and 0 bases from J, with 4 bases between. Germline CDR1 and CDR2: SGHRS and YFSETQ. The full variable domain, completed using reference TRBV5-1 and TRBJ1-6, is KAGVTQTPRYLIKTRGQQVTLSCSPISGHRSVSWYQQTPGQGLQFLFEYFSETQRNKGNFPGRFSGRQFSNSRSEMNVSTLELGDSALYLCASKGSYNSPLHFGNGTRLTVT.

J is TRBJ2-1 and V is TRBV18; 11 bases fit TRBD2. The germline gives CDR1 KGHSH, CDR2 LQKENI. CDR3 size: 14 residues. Trimming cost V 6 bases and J 10 bases; bases outside gene matches: 8. The CDR3: CASSGLAGTGEQFF. For the CDR3, the DNA is TGTGCCAGCTCCGGACTAGCGGGTACGGGGGAGCAGTTCTTC.

The V and J genes are TRBV30 and TRBJ1-5, with D possibly being TRBD1 (6 bases). The V end lost 0 bases, the J end lost 2 bases, and 8 bases lay between the germline ends. The CDR3 is 14 amino acids. Germline V gene sequence: CDR1 GTSNPN, CDR2 SVGIG (reference sequence). The CDR3 loop is CAWSVQGGNQPQHF. CDR3 sequence (DNA): TGTGCCTGGAGTGTACAGGGTGGCAATCAGCCCCAGCATTTT.

J is TRBJ1-4 and V is TRBV7-9; no clear D gene. This CDR3 is built from 15 residues. Trimming took 1 base from V and 4 from J, leaving 10 bases between them. CDR1 and CDR2 from the germline V gene are SEHNR and FQNEAQ (reference sequence). Written as DNA, the CDR3 is TGTGCCAGCAGCTTAGTGGCTGGGTATAATGAAAAACTGTTTTTT. Encoded protein: CASSLVAGYNEKLFF.

This clone appeared once. The V gene is TRBV19, the J gene TRBJ1-4; TRBD1 agrees at 8 bases. V shed 9 bases, J shed 8 bases, and the junction held 8 bases outside the gene matches. The CDR3 covers 13 residues. Germline V gene lookup returns CDR1 LNHDA and CDR2 SQIVND (reference sequence). Here the CDR3 DNA reads TGTGCCAGCTCGGACAGGGAAGGGGAAAAACTGTTTTTT. Translating it yields CASSDREGEKLFF.

The J gene is TRBJ2-2, the V gene TRBV10-1; TRBD1 might be the D (5 bases). The CDR3 is made up of 12 amino acids. CDR1 and CDR2 (germline): WNHNN, SYGVQD (reference sequence). V was clipped by 6 bases and J by 8 bases, with 10 bases between them. The CDR3 protein is CASSRALGELFF. Written as DNA, the CDR3 is TGCGCCAGCAGCAGGGCCTTAGGGGAGCTGTTTTTT.

The V gene is TRBV10-2, the J gene TRBJ1-1; 9 bases align to TRBD1. Trimming removed 5 bases from V and 5 bases from J; junction bases left unmatched: 9. Germline V gene lookup returns CDR1 WSHSY and CDR2 SAAADI. CDR3 length equals 15 residues. CDR3 in amino acids: CASSRLQGAKTEAFF. In DNA form, the CDR3 reads TGCGCCAGCAGTAGACTACAGGGGGCAAAAACTGAAGCTTTCTTT.

The gene calls are TRBV6-5 and TRBJ2-7; 8 positions match TRBD2. Germline V gene lookup returns CDR1 MNHEY and CDR2 SVGAGI. The V gene end was trimmed by 5 bases and the J gene end by 4 bases; junction bases not matched to a gene: 4. The CDR3 length is 13 residues. In DNA form, the CDR3 reads TGTGCCAGCAGTCTCTCGGGGGGGTACGAGCAGTACTTC. It codes for CASSLSGGYEQYF.

This clone was seen only once. The V call is TRBV14, the J call TRBJ1-1; a possible D gene is TRBD1 (5 bases). V shed 4 bases and J shed 4 bases, with 13 bases lying between them. CDR3 length: 14 residues. CDR1 and CDR2 (germline): SGHDN, FVKESK. The CDR3 bases are TGTGCCAGCAGCCGAGGCGGAGGGGTCACTGAAGCTTTCTTT. Protein: CASSRGGGVTEAFF.

This chain links TRBV12-5 with TRBJ1-1; D gene uncertain. The ends were cut back, 3 bases at V and 11 bases at J, with 13 bases in the middle. CDR3 length: 12 amino acids. Germline values: CDR1 LGHNT, CDR2 FRNRAP. CDR3 amino acids: CASGFVFGVAFF. The CDR3 region has the DNA TGTGCTAGTGGTTTTGTTTTTGGGGTGGCTTTCTTT.

The J gene is TRBJ1-4, the V gene TRBV5-6, with 10 bases identical to TRBD1. V dropped 4 bases and J dropped 6; count of bases not matched to a gene: 15. Germline CDR1 SGHDT, CDR2 YYEEEE. The CDR3 sequence is 18 residues long. The CDR3 loop is CASSPGGRDRGSYEKLFF. The DNA of the CDR3 is TGTGCCAGCAGCCCGGGGGGCCGGGACAGGGGATCATATGAAAAACTGTTTTTT.

The rearrangement links TRBV6-5 to TRBJ2-2; D is undetermined. Trimming cost V 2 bases and J 2 bases, with 6 bases left between them. Germline V gene data show CDR1 as MNHEY and CDR2 as SVGAGI. The CDR3 is 14 amino acids. CDR3 coding DNA: TGTGCCAGCAGTTACCCGGAAAACACCGGGGAGCTGTTTTTT. As protein: CASSYPENTGELFF.

This chain connects TRBV9 to TRBJ1-2, with TRBD1 matching over 8 bases. The CDR3 is 15 residues long. Germline V lookup: CDR1 SGDLS, CDR2 YYNGEE. The junction had 5 bases not matched to a gene; V was cut back by 3 bases and J by 1 base. The CDR3 here is CASSAYRGDNYGYTF. As DNA, the CDR3 is TGTGCCAGCAGCGCCTACAGGGGGGATAACTATGGCTACACCTTC.

The chain couples TRBV2 to TRBJ1-2; 9 bases fit TRBD1. Germline CDR1 reads SNHLY; CDR2 reads FYNNEI. This CDR3 contains 15 residues. J was trimmed by 4 bases and V by 6 bases; bases with no gene match: 9. DNA of the CDR3: TGTGCCAGCAGCCTACCGGGACAGGGCCTCTATGGCTACACCTTC. It codes for CASSLPGQGLYGYTF.